The 8 T cell receptor beta chains given below trace back to one sample, sequenced in a study of technical replicates of blood from a handful of donors. The data were produced by immunoSEQ multiplex PCR, yet TCRdb's version contains in-frame clones alone and is incomplete. The profile covers under 90,000 clones, with roughly 90% appearing a single time and 0.2% to 0.3% taken by the ten largest. Sequencing was performed on T cells isolated from PBMCs. The receptors were gathered from a human donor in good health.

The V and J genes are TRBV10-3 and TRBJ2-5, with 12 bases identical to TRBD2. The CDR3 is 16 residues long. V shed 2 bases and J 6 bases; nucleotides not matched to a gene: 7. Germline V lookup: CDR1 ENHRY, CDR2 SYGVKD. The CDR3 DNA sequence: TGTGCCATCAGTGAGCCGGGACTAGCGGGTGTCCAGACCCAGTACTTC. It specifies CAISEPGLAGVQTQYF.

J is TRBJ1-5 and V is TRBV19; no definite D call. CDR3 length equals 14 residues. The germline CDR1 and CDR2 sequences are LNHDA and SQIVND (reference sequence). Between the trimmed V and J ends, which lost 3 bases and 0 bases, there was a span of 6 bases. The chain's CDR3 is CASSIHFSNQPQHF. As DNA, the CDR3 is TGTGCCAGTAGTATCCACTTTAGCAATCAGCCCCAGCATTTT.

This chain links TRBV5-1 with TRBJ1-2, with a tentative D call TRBD1 (6 bases). From germline, CDR1 is SGHRS and CDR2 YFSETQ. This CDR3 region has 17 residues. V was pared by 4 bases and J by 4 bases, with 23 bases between. CDR3 DNA sequence: TGCGCCAGCAGCCCGGGCCCAACAGGGCCGAAATTCTATGGCTACACCTTC. It yields the protein CASSPGPTGPKFYGYTF.

This rearrangement joins TRBV19 to TRBJ1-1; the match to TRBD1 covers 7 bases. Germline V gene data show CDR1 as LNHDA and CDR2 as SQIVND (reference sequence). The CDR3 covers 16 residues. J gave up 3 bases and V 5 bases, and 12 bases lay outside the gene matches. In DNA form, the CDR3 reads TGTGCCAGTAGTGGGAAACTGGGACAGCCCCACACTGAAGCTTTCTTT. Protein product: CASSGKLGQPHTEAFF. Supplemented by reference TRBV19 and TRBJ1-1, the full variable domain reads DGGITQSPKYLFRKEGQNVTLSCEQNLNHDAMYWYRQDPGQGLRLIYYSQIVNDFQKGDIAEGYSVSREKKESFPLTVTSAQKNPTAFYLCASSGKLGQPHTEAFFGQGTRLTVV.

This chain uses TRBV7-9 with TRBJ1-4; D gene ambiguous. V lost 5 bases to trimming and J lost 3 bases, with 13 bases between them. From germline, CDR1 is SEHNR and CDR2 FQNEAQ (reference sequence). CDR3 length: 15 residues. The CDR3, as DNA: TGTGCCAGCAGCCGAGGCGGCGGGCCTAATGAAAAACTGTTTTTT. It is translated as CASSRGGGPNEKLFF.

This chain links TRBV5-1 with TRBJ1-1, with 7 bases that match TRBD1. Germline V gene lookup returns CDR1 SGHRS and CDR2 YFSETQ. CDR3 size: 15 residues. V was pared by 2 bases and J by 1 base, with 5 bases of the junction left unmatched. The DNA for the CDR3 is TGCGCCAGCAGCTTTGGGGACAGACAGAACACTGAAGCTTTCTTT. Amino acids: CASSFGDRQNTEAFF.

The CDR3 nucleotides are TGTGCCAGCAGCACCGCCGGGACAGGGCCGGGGGAGCAGTACTTC. Protein product: CASSTAGTGPGEQYF. The chain couples TRBV28 to TRBJ2-7; 9 nucleotides match TRBD1. The CDR3 consists of 15 residues. Germline lookup yields CDR1 MDHEN and CDR2 SYDVKM. The V gene end was trimmed by 6 bases and the J gene end by 7 bases; junction bases not matched to a gene: 13. The full variable domain, completed using reference TRBV28 and TRBJ2-7, is DVKVTQSSRYLVKRTGEKVFLECVQDMDHENMFWYRQDPGLGLRLIYFSYDVKMKEKGDIPEGYSVSREKKERFSLILESASTNQTSMYLCASSTAGTGPGEQYFGPGTRLTVT.

The rearrangement links TRBV28 to TRBJ1-2; D gene unclear. V lost 5 bases and J 0 bases, leaving 19 bases between the germline ends. Germline V CDR1 and CDR2: MDHEN, SYDVKM. CDR3 size: 17 residues. CDR3 DNA: TGTGCCAGCAGTAAAGTCCAAATCGGTCGCGCTAACTATGGCTACACCTTC. This encodes CASSKVQIGRANYGYTF.